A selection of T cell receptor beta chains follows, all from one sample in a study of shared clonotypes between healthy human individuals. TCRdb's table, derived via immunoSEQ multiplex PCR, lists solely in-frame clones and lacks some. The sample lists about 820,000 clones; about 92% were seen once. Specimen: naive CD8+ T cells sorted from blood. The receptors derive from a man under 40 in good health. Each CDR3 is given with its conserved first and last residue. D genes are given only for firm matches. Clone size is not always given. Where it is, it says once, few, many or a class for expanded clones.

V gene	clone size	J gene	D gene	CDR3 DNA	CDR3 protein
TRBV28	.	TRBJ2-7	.	TGTGCCAGCAGTTTCGACAAGCAGTACTTC	CASSFDKQYF
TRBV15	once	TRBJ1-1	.	TGTGCCACCAGCAGAGATAGGCGCGGGCCTGAAGCTTTCTTT	CATSRDRRGPEAFF
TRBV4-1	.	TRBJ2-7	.	TGCGCCAGCAGCCAAGGTGTTGAGCGAGCGGACCTTTCCTACGAGCAGTACTTC	CASSQGVERADLSYEQYF
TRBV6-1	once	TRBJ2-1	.	TGTGCCAGCAGGGAAGGCTATACCTACAATGAGCAGTTCTTC	CASREGYTYNEQFF
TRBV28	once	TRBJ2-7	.	TGTGCAGCTTGGGACAATGGGTACGAGCAGTACTTC	CAAWDNGYEQYF
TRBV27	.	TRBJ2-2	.	TGTGCCAGCAGCGACCCCACCCTACCTGTGCTGTTTTTT	CASSDPTLPVLFF
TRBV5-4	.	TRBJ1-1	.	TGTGCCAGCAGCTTCCCCCCGAACACTGAAGCTTTCTTT	CASSFPPNTEAFF
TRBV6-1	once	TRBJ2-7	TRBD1	TGTGCCAGCAGTGACACACCGGGACAGGACACCCTTTACGAGCAGTACTTC	CASSDTPGQDTLYEQYF
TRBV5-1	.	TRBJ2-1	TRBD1	TGCGCCAGCACATCCTCGGGACAGGGCTACAATGAGCAGTTCTTC	CASTSSGQGYNEQFF
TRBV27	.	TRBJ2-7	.	TGTGCCAGCAGTTTACACCTTTCCTACGAGCAGTACTTC	CASSLHLSYEQYF
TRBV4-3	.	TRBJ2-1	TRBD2	TGCGCCAGCAGCCAGGACTCTAGCGGAAGCTCCTACAATGAGCAGTTCTTC	CASSQDSSGSSYNEQFF
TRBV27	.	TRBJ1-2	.	TGTGCCAGCAGTGCCGGGTACGGCTACACCTTC	CASSAGYGYTF
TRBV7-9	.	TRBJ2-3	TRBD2	TGTGCCAGCAGCTTATACGGCGGGAGTCGCTCAGATACGCAGTATTTT	CASSLYGGSRSDTQYF
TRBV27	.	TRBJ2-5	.	TGTGCCAGCAGTTTAGTGGGACAAGAGACCCAGTACTTC	CASSLVGQETQYF
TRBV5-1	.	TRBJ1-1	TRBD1	TGCGCCAGCAGCCCGGACAGGGCGCTTAGGATAGTCTTT	CASSPDRALRIVF
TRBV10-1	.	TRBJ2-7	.	TGCGCCAGCAGTGAAACCACCTACGAGCAGTACTTC	CASSETTYEQYF
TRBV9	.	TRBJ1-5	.	TGTGCCAGCAGCGTGGACGGAGTTAATCAGCCCCAGCATTTT	CASSVDGVNQPQHF
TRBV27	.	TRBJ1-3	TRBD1	TGTGCCAGCGCGACAGGGGCTGGAAACACCATATATTTT	CASATGAGNTIYF
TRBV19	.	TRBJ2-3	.	TGTGCCAGTAGTATTCGGACATGGGACACAGATACGCAGTATTTT	CASSIRTWDTDTQYF
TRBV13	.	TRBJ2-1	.	TGTGCCAGCAGCTTAAGGGGCGGGTTGAATGAGCAGTTCTTC	CASSLRGGLNEQFF
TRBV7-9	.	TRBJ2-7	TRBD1	TGTGCCAGCAGTTCAGAAGACAGGGGGCAAAACTACGAGCAGTACTTC	CASSSEDRGQNYEQYF
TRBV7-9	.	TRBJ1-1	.	TGTGCCAGCAGCCCAGATTGGGTCAACACTGAAGCTTTCTTT	CASSPDWVNTEAFF
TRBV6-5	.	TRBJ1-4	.	TGTGCCAGCAGTTACTCTTCTGAAAAACTGTTTTTT	CASSYSSEKLFF
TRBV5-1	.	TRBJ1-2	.	TGCGCCAGCAGCTTGGAGGGTGGCTACACCTTC	CASSLEGGYTF
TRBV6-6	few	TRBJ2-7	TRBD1	TGTGCCAGCAGTTACGGGGGACAGTACGAGCAGTACTTC	CASSYGGQYEQYF
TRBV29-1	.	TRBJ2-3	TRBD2	TGCAGCGTTGAGAGCGGGAGTTTGAATACGCAGTATTTT	CSVESGSLNTQYF
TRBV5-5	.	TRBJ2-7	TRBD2	TGTGCCAGCAGCTTGGTGGAGACTAGCGGCTACGAGCAGTACTTC	CASSLVETSGYEQYF
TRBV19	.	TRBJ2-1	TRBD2	TGTGCCAGTAGTCTTGTTGGGCTAGCGGGAGTTTTTAATGAGCAGTTCTTC	CASSLVGLAGVFNEQFF
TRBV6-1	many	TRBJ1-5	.	TGTGCCAGCAGTGAAGCCCGAAATAGCAATCAGCCCCAGCATTTT	CASSEARNSNQPQHF
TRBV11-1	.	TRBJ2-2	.	TGTGCCAGCAGCTTAGAGGGGGGTTCGAACACCGGGGAGCTGTTTTTT	CASSLEGGSNTGELFF
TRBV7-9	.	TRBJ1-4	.	TGTGCCAGCAGCTCCGAGTGGGACGGTGGAACTACTAATGAAAAACTGTTTTTT	CASSSEWDGGTTNEKLFF
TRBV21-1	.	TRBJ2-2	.	TGTGCCAGCACCGGCGGACAGGGCCTTAATCCCGGGGAGCTGTTTTTT	CASTGGQGLNPGELFF
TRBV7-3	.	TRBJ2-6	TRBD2	TGTGCCAGCAGGCTAACGGGACTAGTTGAGGCCAACGTCCTGACTTTC	CASRLTGLVEANVLTF
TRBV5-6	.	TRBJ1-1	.	TGTGCCAGCAGCTTGGTATCGAACACTGAAGCTTTCTTT	CASSLVSNTEAFF
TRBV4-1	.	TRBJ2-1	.	TGCGCCAGCAGCCAAGGTTTCCTCGGGCGGGATCATTTGAATGAGCAGTTCTTC	CASSQGFLGRDHLNEQFF
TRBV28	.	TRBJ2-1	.	TGTGCCAGCATGCGTAATGAGCAGTTCTTC	CASMRNEQFF
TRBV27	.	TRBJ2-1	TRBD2	TGTGCCAGCAGTCCGGGGACTAGCGGGAGGGGAGAGCAGTTCTTC	CASSPGTSGRGEQFF
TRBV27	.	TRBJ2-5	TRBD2	TGTGCCAGCAAACCGGGACTAGCGCAAGAGACCCAGTACTTC	CASKPGLAQETQYF
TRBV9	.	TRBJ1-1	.	TGTGCCAGCAGCCGTGAGGCCCACACTGAAGCTTTCTTT	CASSREAHTEAFF
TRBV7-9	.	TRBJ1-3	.	TGTGCCAGCAGCCAAGGGGTCGGATCTGGAAACACCATATATTTT	CASSQGVGSGNTIYF
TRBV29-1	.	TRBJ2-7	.	TGCAGCGTTCCGGGCCCCGTTGGGGGTTACGAGCAGTACTTC	CSVPGPVGGYEQYF
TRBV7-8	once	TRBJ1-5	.	TGTGCCAGCAGCTTAAATCGGGTTGTTAGCAATCAGCCCCAGCATTTT	CASSLNRVVSNQPQHF
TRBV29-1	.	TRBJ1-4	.	TGCAGCGTTAAAACGGCAAGGGCTAATGAAAAACTGTTTTTT	CSVKTARANEKLFF
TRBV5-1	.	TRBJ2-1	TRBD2	TGCTCCAGCGGTCTTAGGGCTAGCGGGATCACCAGGCAGTTCTTC	CSSGLRASGITRQFF
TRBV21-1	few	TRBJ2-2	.	TGTGCCAGCAGACGGCTTTGGGAGCTGTTTTTT	CASRRLWELFF
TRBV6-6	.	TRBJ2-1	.	TGTGCCAGCAGCCCAGGGAACAATGAGCAGTTCTTC	CASSPGNNEQFF
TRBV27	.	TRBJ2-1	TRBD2	TGTGCCAGCAGTTTAATAGCGGGAGTCGGTAGGTCCTACAATGAGCAGTTCTTC	CASSLIAGVGRSYNEQFF
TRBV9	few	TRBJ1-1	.	TGTGCCAGCAGCGGGGGGAACACTGAAGCTTTCTTT	CASSGGNTEAFF